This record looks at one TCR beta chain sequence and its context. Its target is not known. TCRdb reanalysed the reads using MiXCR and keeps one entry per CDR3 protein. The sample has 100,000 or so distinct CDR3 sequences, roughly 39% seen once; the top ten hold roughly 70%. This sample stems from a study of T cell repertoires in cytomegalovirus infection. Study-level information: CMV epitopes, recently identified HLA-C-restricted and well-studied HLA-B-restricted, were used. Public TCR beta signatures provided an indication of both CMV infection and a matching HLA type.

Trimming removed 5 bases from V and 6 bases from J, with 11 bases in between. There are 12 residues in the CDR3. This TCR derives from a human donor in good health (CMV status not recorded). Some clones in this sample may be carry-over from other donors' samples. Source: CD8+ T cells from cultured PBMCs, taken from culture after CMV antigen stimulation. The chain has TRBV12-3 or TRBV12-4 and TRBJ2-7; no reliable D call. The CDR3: CASSEGPLEQYF. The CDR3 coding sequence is TGTGCCAGCAGTGAAGGACCCCTCGAGCAGTACTTC.